This entry lists 16 T cell receptor beta chains sequenced from one sample in a study of T cell repertoires in cytomegalovirus infection. A single record per CDR3 protein comes from TCRdb applying MiXCR to the reads. Of about 130,000 distinct CDR3 sequences listed, more than 30% are singletons. Their target antigens are unknown. This specimen consisted of CD8+ T cells from cultured PBMCs, obtained from culture after CMV antigen stimulation. Receptors originate from a human donor in good health (CMV status not recorded). Some clones in this sample may be carry-over from other donors' samples.

This clonotype was seen only once. This chain joins TRBV6-1 and TRBJ1-6; D might be TRBD1 (6 bases). Trimming removed 3 bases from V and 10 bases from J, with 13 bases in between. The CDR3 is 14 amino acids. Looked up from germline, CDR1 is MNHNS and CDR2 is SASEGT. The chain's CDR3 is CASSETGDSSPLHF. The CDR3 DNA follows: TGTGCCAGCAGTGAGACAGGCGACTCGTCACCCCTCCACTTT.

There are many counts of this clonotype. This sequence joins TRBV7-9 and TRBJ2-7; D gene uncertain. The CDR3 has 12 amino acids. Trimming pared 3 bases from V and 3 bases from J, leaving 6 bases between. The germline gives CDR1 SEHNR, CDR2 FQNEAQ (reference sequence). In DNA, the CDR3 is TGTGCCAGCAGCTTCCTGGACTACGAGCAGTACTTC. It codes for CASSFLDYEQYF.

V usage is TRBV18 and J usage is TRBJ2-1, with 11 positions matching TRBD1. The CDR3 has 15 amino acids. J was trimmed by 5 bases and V by 4 bases; bases with no gene match: 4. From germline, CDR1 is KGHSH and CDR2 LQKENI. In DNA, the CDR3 is TGTGCCAGCTCACTGGACAGGGGGCTCGACAATGAGCAGTTCTTC. This sequence encodes CASSLDRGLDNEQFF.

The genes are TRBV12-3 or TRBV12-4 and TRBJ2-2, with D perhaps being TRBD1 or TRBD2 (5 bases each). There are 13 residues in the CDR3. Trimming removed 2 bases from V and 11 bases from J, with 12 bases in between. The CDR3 coding sequence is TGTGCCAGCAGTTTAAATTGGGACCGAGAGCTGTTTTTT. Protein sequence: CASSLNWDRELFF.

The genes are TRBV7-2 and TRBJ2-7; D is possibly TRBD1 (5 bases). This CDR3 has 12 amino acids. Trimming removed 5 bases at V and 6 bases at J, with 11 bases between. The germline CDR1 and CDR2 sequences are SGHTA and FQGNSA. The CDR3 DNA is TGTGCCAGCAGCAGGGGTGCTGGCGAGCAGTACTTC. Amino acids: CASSRGAGEQYF.

This clonotype occurred many times. The chain carries TRBV7-2 and TRBJ2-3; 10 bases align to TRBD2. The CDR3 is made up of 15 amino acids. V lost 8 bases and J lost 2; bases outside the gene matches: 7. Germline V gene data show CDR1 as SGHTA and CDR2 as FQGNSA. CDR3 coding DNA: TGTGCCAGCGCCTATAGCGGGGGGACCACAGATACGCAGTATTTT. Its protein product is CASAYSGGTTDTQYF. Using reference TRBV7-2 and TRBJ2-3 for the parts outside the CDR3, the full variable domain is GAGVSQSPSNKVTEKGKDVELRCDPISGHTALYWYRQSLGQGLEFLIYFQGNSAPDKSGLPSDRFSAERTGGSVSTLTIQRTQQEDSAVYLCASAYSGGTTDTQYFGPGTRLTVL.

This clonotype showed up many times. This rearrangement joins TRBV7-2 to TRBJ2-7; D remains ambiguous. Germline loops: CDR1 SGHTA, CDR2 FQGNSA. This CDR3 comprises 14 residues. The ends were cut back, 3 bases at V and 2 bases at J, with 11 bases in the middle. The CDR3 is CASSFGSLTYEQYF. In nucleotides, the CDR3 is TGTGCCAGCAGCTTTGGCTCCCTAACCTACGAGCAGTACTTC.

This rearrangement joins TRBV5-6 to TRBJ2-1; 10 positions agree with TRBD1. This CDR3 spans 15 amino acids. Per the germline V gene, CDR1 is SGHDT and CDR2 is YYEEEE. The V segment lost 4 bases and the J segment 7 bases; nucleotides outside the gene matches: 8. The chain's CDR3 is CASSGGQGPINEQFF. CDR3 DNA sequence: TGTGCCAGCAGCGGGGGACAGGGGCCCATAAATGAGCAGTTCTTC.

This clonotype was detected ten times or more. The genes are TRBV5-4 and TRBJ2-1, with D unclear. CDR3 size: 13 residues. Germline V CDR1 and CDR2: SGHNT, YYREEE (reference sequence). The V and J ends lost 5 bases and 7 bases respectively, with 13 bases between them. The CDR3, as DNA: TGTGCCAGCAGGGCCGGGCCTAGGAATGAGCAGTTCTTC. Amino acids: CASRAGPRNEQFF.

The chain uses TRBV7-9 and TRBJ2-7; TRBD2 matches at 7 bases. The CDR3 extends over 15 amino acids. Germline lookup yields CDR1 SEHNR and CDR2 FQNEAQ (reference sequence). Trimming removed 7 bases from V and 2 bases from J; junction bases left unmatched: 11. DNA for the CDR3: TGTGCCAGCACCACTAGGGAGGGGCTAACCTACGAGCAGTACTTC. This codes for CASTTREGLTYEQYF.

The CDR3 nucleotides are TGTGCCAGCAGTGAAACTAGCGGGGTATCACTCAAGGATACGCAGTATTTT. Translated: CASSETSGVSLKDTQYF. The chain combines TRBV2 with TRBJ2-3; 10 bases agree with TRBD2. This CDR3 spans 17 amino acids. The germline gives CDR1 SNHLY, CDR2 FYNNEI. Germline trimming cut 2 bases from V and 6 bases from J; bases unmatched to any gene: 11.

The chain carries TRBV20-1 and TRBJ1-4; perhaps TRBD1 as D (5 bases). The germline V and J ends were trimmed by 1 base and 6 bases, with 12 bases remaining between them. This CDR3 spans 14 amino acids. Per germline, CDR1 DFQATT and CDR2 SNEGSKA (reference sequence). This CDR3 reads CSARAGEGDEKLFF. In DNA form, the CDR3 reads TGCAGTGCTAGAGCAGGTGAAGGGGATGAAAAACTGTTTTTT.

Concerning this clonotype: One junction end does not reproduce the germline sequence, and a read error may be involved. V gene TRBV29-1 combines with J gene TRBJ2-1, with 14 bases lining up with TRBD2. Per germline, CDR1 SQVTM and CDR2 ANQGSEA. The CDR3 totals 18 residues. The chain's CDR3 is CSVEGLAGGLSSYNEQFF. The CDR3 bases are TGCAGCGTCGAAGGACTAGCGGGGGGTTTGAGCTCCTACAATGAGCAGTTCTTC.

The V call is TRBV27, the J call TRBJ2-1; TRBD2 might be the D (5 bases). There are 17 residues in the CDR3. CDR1 is MNHEY and CDR2 is SMNVEV in the germline V gene (reference sequence). V lost 8 bases and J 0 bases, leaving 20 bases between the germline ends. DNA for the CDR3: TGTGCCAGCCGGGAACGCGTCGAAGTTAGCTCCTACAATGAGCAGTTCTTC. It translates to CASRERVEVSSYNEQFF.

There are a few counts of this clonotype. The rearrangement joins TRBV19 to TRBJ1-6; 7 bases align to TRBD1. The trim removed 3 bases at V and 8 bases at J, leaving 7 bases unmatched. The CDR3 sequence is 15 residues long. Germline values: CDR1 LNHDA, CDR2 SQIVND (reference sequence). In nucleotides, the CDR3 is TGTGCCAGTAGTATGGCAGACAGGGTCGATTCACCCCTCCACTTT. The encoded protein is CASSMADRVDSPLHF.

This clonotype has only a few counts. This chain uses TRBV2 with TRBJ2-1, with a tentative D call TRBD2 (6 bases). Per the germline V gene, CDR1 is SNHLY and CDR2 is FYNNEI. CDR3 length: 12 amino acids. CDR3 DNA sequence: TGTACTCGGGGGAAATGGGTCAATGAGCAGTTCTTC. As protein: CTRGKWVNEQFF.